This T cell receptor (beta chain) was sequenced during a study of shared clonotypes between healthy human individuals. Adult donors, all healthy and HIV-negative, had no recent acute infections or vaccinations. The run depth of the assay was deep. The data were produced by immunoSEQ multiplex PCR, yet TCRdb's version contains in-frame clones alone and is incomplete. The data contain over 950,000 clones, about 80% of them seen just once; the ten biggest clones take up 0.89%. Sequences were obtained from memory CD4+ T cells from PBMCs. Documented subset: CD45RA-negative fraction. The receptor comes from a man aged 18-30 years in good health. Some clones in this sample may be carry-over from other donors' samples.

CDR3 sequence (DNA): TGTGCCAGCAGCCTTGTTTTGTCTGAAGCTTTCTTT. It codes for CASSLVLSEAFF. The V gene is TRBV5-4, the J gene TRBJ1-1; D not resolved. Trimming took off 4 bases at V and 6 bases at J, with 10 bases between the two ends. Germline CDR1 SGHNT, CDR2 YYREEE (reference sequence). This CDR3 region has 12 residues.